A single sample gave rise to the 21 T cell receptor beta chains below, sequenced in a study of blood T cells in healthy people across ages. A second PCR, run for about 6 to 12 cycles, used a sample-barcoded 5' primer plus a J-beta primer mix. Using its own MiXCR run on the 5' RACE reads, TCRdb lists one record per CDR3 protein. The sample lists 550,000 to 800,000 distinct CDR3 sequences, approximately 21% seen once, with around 3.4% in the top ten. The sample comprised blood. The receptor source for this set is a man in his 70s in good health.

This clonotype came up a few times. The chain joins TRBV12-3 or TRBV12-4 to TRBJ2-7; no clear D gene. V was clipped by 5 bases and J by 2 bases, with 10 bases between them. The CDR3 contains 13 residues. In DNA, the CDR3 is TGTGCCAGCAGTAAATATGAGGCCTACGAGCAGTACTTC. Its protein is CASSKYEAYEQYF.

This clonotype was seen a few times. V is TRBV18 and J is TRBJ2-2; D is ambiguous. The CDR3 has 12 amino acids. CDR1 and CDR2 from the germline V gene are KGHSH and LQKENI. Trimming stripped 6 bases from V and 5 bases from J, with 7 bases between. CDR3 bases: TGTGCCAGCTCCCCTACTACCGGGGAGCTGTTTTTT. It encodes CASSPTTGELFF.

Many counts were recorded for this clonotype. This sequence joins TRBV7-2 and TRBJ2-1; D perhaps matches TRBD2 (6 bases). The V gene's germline CDR1 is SGHTA and CDR2 FQGNSA. V lost 5 bases and J lost 2, with 13 bases in between. The CDR3 spans 15 residues. The CDR3 bases are TGTGCCAGCAGCCTCTCGAGACTAGCCTACAATGAGCAGTTCTTC. Translation gives CASSLSRLAYNEQFF.

The V gene is TRBV7-8, the J gene TRBJ1-4; unclear D gene. CDR3 length: 17 residues. Trimming shortened V by 3 bases and J by 0 bases, and 14 bases separated the two germline ends. Germline V gene data show CDR1 as SGHVS and CDR2 as FQNEAQ. CDR3 coding DNA: TGTGCCAGCAGCTTCGCCTCAAAGAGAGCAACTAATGAAAAACTGTTTTTT. Translating it yields CASSFASKRATNEKLFF.

This chain links TRBV7-9 with TRBJ1-2; 7 bases agree with TRBD1. CDR1 SEHNR and CDR2 FQNEAQ come from the germline V gene (reference sequence). The CDR3 totals 17 residues. V shed 4 bases and J 3 bases; nucleotides not matched to a gene: 14. CDR3 residues: CASSSSWTQGDHYGYTF. In DNA, the CDR3 is TGTGCCAGCAGCTCGAGTTGGACCCAGGGGGATCACTATGGCTACACCTTC. Full variable domain (remainder filled in from reference TRBV7-9 and TRBJ1-2): DTGVSQNPRHKITKRGQNVTFRCDPISEHNRLYWYRQTLGQGPEFLTYFQNEAQLEKSRLLSDRFSAERPKGSFSTLEIQRTEQGDSAMYLCASSSSWTQGDHYGYTFGSGTRLTVV.

This clonotype was found many times. The J gene is TRBJ2-3, the V gene TRBV4-1; D not resolved. V gave up 1 base and J gave up 2 bases, with 22 bases separating them. Germline V CDR1 and CDR2: MGHRA, YSYEKL. The CDR3 is 19 residues long. The CDR3 protein is CASSQATPAEAINTDTQYF. The CDR3 DNA is TGCGCCAGCAGCCAAGCCACCCCGGCTGAGGCGATAAACACAGATACGCAGTATTTT.

This clonotype was counted only a few times. The genes are TRBV7-2 and TRBJ1-6; possibly TRBD1 for D (6 bases). This CDR3 is built from 14 residues. Per the germline V gene, CDR1 is SGHTA and CDR2 is FQGNSA. The V gene lost 1 base and the J gene lost 9 bases, with 10 bases spanning the gap. DNA for the CDR3: TGTGCCAGCAGCTTAGAATACAGGGTTTCACCCCTCCACTTT. It yields the protein CASSLEYRVSPLHF.

This clonotype was seen a few times. This sequence joins TRBV18 and TRBJ2-2, with TRBD1 matching over 10 bases. The CDR3 has 17 amino acids. CDR1 and CDR2 from the germline V gene are KGHSH and LQKENI. V shed 3 bases and J 5 bases; nucleotides not matched to a gene: 9. CDR3 amino acids: CASSPATGGGGTGELFF. As DNA, the CDR3 is TGTGCCAGCTCACCGGCGACAGGGGGCGGCGGAACCGGGGAGCTGTTTTTT.

In its sample, this clonotype was seen a few times. The chain couples TRBV6-2 or TRBV6-3 to TRBJ2-4; no reliable D call. The V end was cut by 6 bases, the J end by 3 bases, with 18 bases between. The CDR3 is 16 amino acids. Germline-derived CDR1 and CDR2 are MNHEY and SVGEGT. Here the CDR3 DNA reads TGTGCCAGCAGCCATACCGGTGGGTCGGTCAAAAACATTCAGTACTTC. Residues: CASSHTGGSVKNIQYF.

V usage is TRBV6-5 and J usage is TRBJ2-1; 14 bases fit TRBD2. The CDR3 spans 15 residues. The ends lost 2 bases at V and 15 bases at J; junction bases unmatched: 9. Germline V gives CDR1 MNHEY, CDR2 SVGAGI. CDR3 in amino acids: CASSYPGTSGSRVFF. CDR3 DNA sequence: TGTGCCAGCAGTTACCCCGGGACTAGCGGGAGTCGGGTGTTCTTC.

The chain recombines TRBV5-1 with TRBJ1-2, with TRBD1 matching over 10 bases. The V gene's germline CDR1 is SGHRS and CDR2 YFSETQ. The CDR3 loop spans 14 amino acids. The V segment lost 4 bases and the J segment 5 bases; nucleotides outside the gene matches: 5. The CDR3 sequence is CASSVGTGVYGYTF. In DNA, the CDR3 is TGCGCCAGCAGCGTCGGGACAGGGGTTTATGGCTACACCTTC.

This clonotype came up many times. The chain is built from TRBV14 and TRBJ2-1, with 10 bases lining up with TRBD2. Germline CDR1 reads SGHDN; CDR2 reads FVKESK. The length of the CDR3 is 16 residues. V lost 1 base and J lost 7; bases outside the gene matches: 7. The CDR3 reads CASSQALAGELNEQFF. CDR3 DNA: TGTGCCAGCAGCCAAGCTCTAGCGGGAGAGTTGAATGAGCAGTTCTTC.

The chain has TRBV27 and TRBJ2-3, with D tentatively TRBD2 (5 bases). The germline V gene has CDR1 MNHEY and CDR2 SMNVEV (reference sequence). V lost 3 bases and J lost 5, with 12 bases in between. The CDR3 has 14 amino acids. Written as DNA, the CDR3 is TGTGCCAGCAGTTTGGGGAGTAGTCAAGATACGCAGTATTTT. Translation gives CASSLGSSQDTQYF.

This clonotype was seen a handful of times. This chain uses TRBV7-2 with TRBJ1-5, with TRBD1 matching 10 bases. Germline-derived CDR1 and CDR2 are SGHTA and FQGNSA. Unmatched junction bases numbered 7, after V lost 4 bases and J lost 7 bases. The CDR3 totals 15 residues. CDR3 DNA: TGTGCCAGCAGCTCCCGGGACAGGGGAGGCCAGCCCCAGCATTTT. It specifies CASSSRDRGGQPQHF.

This clonotype was seen a few times. The rearrangement links TRBV24-1 to TRBJ2-3; 8 bases match TRBD1. Germline trimming cut 3 bases from V and 0 bases from J; bases unmatched to any gene: 4. The CDR3 totals 16 residues. Germline V gives CDR1 KGHDR, CDR2 SFDVKD. The CDR3 loop reads CATSDIGQGSTDTQYF. As DNA, the CDR3 is TGTGCCACCAGTGATATCGGACAGGGTAGCACAGATACGCAGTATTTT.

Sample share makes this clonotype medium-sized. This sequence joins TRBV14 and TRBJ2-7; no firm D call. V lost 1 base, J lost 3 bases, and 7 bases lay in between. CDR1 and CDR2 from the germline V gene are SGHDN and FVKESK. CDR3 size: 13 residues. CDR3 in amino acids: CASSQGSYYEQYF. In nucleotides, the CDR3 is TGTGCCAGCAGCCAAGGCAGTTACTACGAGCAGTACTTC.

This clonotype was detected ten times or more. This sequence joins TRBV29-1 and TRBJ2-3, with D possibly matching TRBD1 (6 bases). V lost 5 bases and J 1 base, leaving 10 bases between the germline ends. The CDR3 runs to 13 residues. Germline V gene sequence: CDR1 SQVTM, CDR2 ANQGSEA. CDR3: CSVRAGGTDTQYF. CDR3 bases: TGCAGCGTTCGGGCAGGGGGCACAGATACGCAGTATTTT.

The chain has TRBV28 and TRBJ1-1, with TRBD1 matching over 7 bases. CDR3 length: 14 residues. V gave up 6 bases and J gave up 4 bases; unmatched junction bases: 8. Germline V gene lookup returns CDR1 MDHEN and CDR2 SYDVKM. The CDR3 nucleotides read TGTGCCAGCAGACCAGGACAGGTAGGCACTGAAGCTTTCTTT. Translation: CASRPGQVGTEAFF.

Only a few counts were recorded for this clonotype. J is TRBJ1-1 and V is TRBV7-9; D is perhaps TRBD1 (6 bases). Trimming shortened V by 6 bases and J by 9 bases, and 11 bases separated the two germline ends. In germline, CDR1 is SEHNR, CDR2 FQNEAQ (reference sequence). This CDR3 is built from 11 residues. The CDR3: CASRSRDKAFF. For the CDR3, the DNA is TGTGCCAGCAGGTCCCGGGACAAAGCTTTCTTT.

The CDR3 nucleotides are TGTGCCAGGGTCACGAATGAGCAGTTCTTC. It specifies CARVTNEQFF. The chain links TRBV27 to TRBJ2-7; D gene uncertain. The DNA end favors TRBJ2-1, so the J call may be wrong. The germline V gene encodes CDR1 MNHEY and CDR2 SMNVEV (reference sequence). This CDR3 comprises 10 residues.

The table lists this clonotype with a few counts. This chain links TRBV20-1 with TRBJ2-4; a possible D gene is TRBD1 (5 bases). The CDR3 has 15 amino acids. Germline CDR1 is DFQATT and CDR2 is SNEGSKA (reference sequence). Trimming took off 7 bases at V and 0 bases at J, with 16 bases between the two ends. The CDR3 loop reads CSGGTGSLAKNIQYF. As DNA, the CDR3 is TGCAGTGGGGGTACAGGAAGCCTAGCCAAAAACATTCAGTACTTC.